This T cell receptor (beta chain) was found in a study of Ad26.COV2.S vaccination and SARS-CoV-2 variants. The wider study: In the COV1001 trial, the donor was in the Ad26.COV2.S arm. Study observations and caveats: Total T cell responses were possibly underestimated by TCR breadth and depth analyses.

The treatment is: some 19 received Ad26.COV2.S at low or high dose, single or two shots; roughly 5 received placebo; per-sample allocation not given. All samples were drawn on day 63, counting from the first vaccine or placebo injection. Method: immunoSEQ multiplex PCR; TCRdb's copy keeps in-frame clones and lacks some. The profile shows more than 300,000 clones, about 82% of them singletons. Concerning this clone itself: No antigen is known for it.

V was trimmed by 6 bases and J by 1 base, leaving 15 bases between them. Germline V lookup: CDR1 MNHEY, CDR2 SVGAGI. This CDR3 comprises 15 residues. The source material was peripheral blood, sampled in a trial of Ad26.COV2.S vaccine versus placebo. The chain has TRBV6-5 and TRBJ1-1; D not resolved. The sequence was collected from a person aged 18-65 years who received the Ad26.COV2.S COVID-19 vaccine or a placebo. CDR3 coding DNA: TGTGCCAGCAGCGATGGTCCGGGTAGGAACACTGAAGCTTTCTTT. It codes for CASSDGPGRNTEAFF.